This T cell receptor (beta chain) was captured by sequencing in a study of memory CD4+ T cells and cytomegalovirus serostatus. For the study at large: Of the healthy Belgian adults, 9 were CMV seropositive and 20 to 30 seronegative.

Comment on this clone: As yet, its antigen is unknown.

The V gene's germline CDR1 is GTSNPN and CDR2 SVGIG (reference sequence). The CDR3 spans 15 residues. Trimming removed 3 bases from V and 2 bases from J; junction bases left unmatched: 5. In the original analysis: Out-of-frame sequences were removed, leaving around 2.2 million distinct TCRbeta sequences. Here immunoSEQ multiplex PCR was the method, and the copy in TCRdb shows in-frame clones only, minus some. The D gene and trimming were derived from the DNA, and the V and J assignments and clone size from that table. The data hold about 61,000 clones, with around 80% observed a single time. Study outcomes and limitations: CMV serostatus prediction reached median AUC around 0.94, or 0.89 with US-trained model.

Single viable CD3+CD4+CD8-CD45RO+ cells were sorted as the memory CD4+ T cells. CMV serostatus came from serum IgG against pp150, pp28, p38, p52. The receptor's source is an adult in good health and CMV-seronegative. Some clones in this sample may be carry-over from other donors' samples. The V call is TRBV30, the J call TRBJ1-3; 9 positions match TRBD1. The sequenced sample consisted of memory CD4+ T cells from blood. CDR3 amino acids: CAWSGDRAAGNTIYF. The CDR3 DNA reads as TGTGCCTGGAGCGGGGACAGGGCGGCTGGAAACACCATATATTTT.